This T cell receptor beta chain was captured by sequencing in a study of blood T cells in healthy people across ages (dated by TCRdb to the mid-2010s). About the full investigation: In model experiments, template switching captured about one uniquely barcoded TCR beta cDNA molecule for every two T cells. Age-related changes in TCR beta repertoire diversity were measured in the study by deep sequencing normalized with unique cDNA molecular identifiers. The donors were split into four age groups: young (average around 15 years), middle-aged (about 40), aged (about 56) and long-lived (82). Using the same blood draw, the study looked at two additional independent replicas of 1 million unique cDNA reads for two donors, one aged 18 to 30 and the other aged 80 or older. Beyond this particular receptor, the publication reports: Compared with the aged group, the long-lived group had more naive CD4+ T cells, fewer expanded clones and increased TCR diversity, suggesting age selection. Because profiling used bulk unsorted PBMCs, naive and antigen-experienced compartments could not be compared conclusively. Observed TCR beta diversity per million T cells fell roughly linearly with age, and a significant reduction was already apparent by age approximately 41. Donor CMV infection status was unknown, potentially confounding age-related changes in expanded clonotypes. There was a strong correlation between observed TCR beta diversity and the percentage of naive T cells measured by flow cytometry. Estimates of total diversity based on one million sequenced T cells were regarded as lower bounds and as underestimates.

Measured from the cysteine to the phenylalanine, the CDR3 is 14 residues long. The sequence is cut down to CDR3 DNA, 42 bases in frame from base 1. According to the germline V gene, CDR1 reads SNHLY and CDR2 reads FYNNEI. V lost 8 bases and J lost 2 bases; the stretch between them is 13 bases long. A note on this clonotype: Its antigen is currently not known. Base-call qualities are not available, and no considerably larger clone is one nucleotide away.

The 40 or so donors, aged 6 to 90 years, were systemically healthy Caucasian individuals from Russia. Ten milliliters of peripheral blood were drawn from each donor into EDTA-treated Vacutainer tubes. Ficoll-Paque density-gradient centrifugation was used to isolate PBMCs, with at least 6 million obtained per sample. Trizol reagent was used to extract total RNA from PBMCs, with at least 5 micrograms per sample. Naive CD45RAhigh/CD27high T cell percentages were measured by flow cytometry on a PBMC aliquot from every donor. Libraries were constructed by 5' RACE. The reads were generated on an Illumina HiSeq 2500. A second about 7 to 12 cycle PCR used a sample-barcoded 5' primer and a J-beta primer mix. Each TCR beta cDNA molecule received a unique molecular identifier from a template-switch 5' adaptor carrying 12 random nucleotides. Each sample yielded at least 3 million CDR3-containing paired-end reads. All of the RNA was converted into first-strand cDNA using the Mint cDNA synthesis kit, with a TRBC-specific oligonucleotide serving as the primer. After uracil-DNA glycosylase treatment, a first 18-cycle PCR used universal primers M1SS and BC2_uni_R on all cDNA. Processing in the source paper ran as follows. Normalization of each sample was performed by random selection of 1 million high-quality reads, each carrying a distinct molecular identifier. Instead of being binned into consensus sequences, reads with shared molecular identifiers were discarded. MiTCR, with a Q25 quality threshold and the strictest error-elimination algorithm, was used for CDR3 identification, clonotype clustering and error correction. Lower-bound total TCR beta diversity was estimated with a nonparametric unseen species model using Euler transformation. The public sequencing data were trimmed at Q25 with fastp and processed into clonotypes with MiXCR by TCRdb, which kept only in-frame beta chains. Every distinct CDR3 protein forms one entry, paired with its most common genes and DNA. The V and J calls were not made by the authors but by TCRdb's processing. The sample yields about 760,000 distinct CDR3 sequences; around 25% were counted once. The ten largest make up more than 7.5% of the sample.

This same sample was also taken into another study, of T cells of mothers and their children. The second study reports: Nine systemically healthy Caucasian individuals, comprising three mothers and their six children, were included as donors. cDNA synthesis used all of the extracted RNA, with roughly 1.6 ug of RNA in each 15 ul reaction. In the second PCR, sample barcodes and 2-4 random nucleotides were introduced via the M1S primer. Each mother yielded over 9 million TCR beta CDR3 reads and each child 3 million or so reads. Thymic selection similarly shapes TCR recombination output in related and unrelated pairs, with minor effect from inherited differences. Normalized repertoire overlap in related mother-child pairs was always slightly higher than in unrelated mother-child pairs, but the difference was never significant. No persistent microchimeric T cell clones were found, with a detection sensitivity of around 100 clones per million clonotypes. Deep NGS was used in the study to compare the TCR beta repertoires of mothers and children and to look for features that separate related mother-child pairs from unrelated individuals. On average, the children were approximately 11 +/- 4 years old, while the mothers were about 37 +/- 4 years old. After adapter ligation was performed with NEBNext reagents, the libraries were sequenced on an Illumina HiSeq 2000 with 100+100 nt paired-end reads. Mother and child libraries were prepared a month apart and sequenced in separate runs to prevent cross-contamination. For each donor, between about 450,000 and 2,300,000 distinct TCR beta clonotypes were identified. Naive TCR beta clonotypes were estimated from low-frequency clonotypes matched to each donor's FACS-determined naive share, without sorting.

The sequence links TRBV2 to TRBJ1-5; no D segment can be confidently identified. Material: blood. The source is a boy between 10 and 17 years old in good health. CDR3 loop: CASVGDGGNQPQHF. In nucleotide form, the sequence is TGTGCCAGCGTGGGTGACGGGGGCAATCAGCCCCAGCATTTT.